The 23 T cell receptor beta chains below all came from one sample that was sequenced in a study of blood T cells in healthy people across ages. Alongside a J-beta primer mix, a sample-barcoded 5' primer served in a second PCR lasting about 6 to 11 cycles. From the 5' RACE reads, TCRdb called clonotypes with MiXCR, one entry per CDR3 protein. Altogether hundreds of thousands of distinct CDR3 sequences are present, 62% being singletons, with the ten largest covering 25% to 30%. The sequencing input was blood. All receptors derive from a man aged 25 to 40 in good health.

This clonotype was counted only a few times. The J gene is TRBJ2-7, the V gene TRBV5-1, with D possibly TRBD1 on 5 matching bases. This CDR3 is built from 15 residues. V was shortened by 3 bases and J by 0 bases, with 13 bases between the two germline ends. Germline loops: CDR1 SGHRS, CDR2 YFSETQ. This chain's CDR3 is CASSSRQPSSYEQYF. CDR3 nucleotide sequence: TGCGCCAGCAGCTCTAGACAGCCCAGCTCCTACGAGCAGTACTTC.

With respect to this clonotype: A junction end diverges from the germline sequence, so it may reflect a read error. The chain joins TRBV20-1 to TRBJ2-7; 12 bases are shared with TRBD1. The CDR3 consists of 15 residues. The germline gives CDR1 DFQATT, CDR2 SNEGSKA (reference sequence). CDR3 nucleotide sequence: TGCAGTGCTAGTCACCCGGGACAGGGGGCCTACGGGCAGTACTTC. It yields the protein CSASHPGQGAYGQYF.

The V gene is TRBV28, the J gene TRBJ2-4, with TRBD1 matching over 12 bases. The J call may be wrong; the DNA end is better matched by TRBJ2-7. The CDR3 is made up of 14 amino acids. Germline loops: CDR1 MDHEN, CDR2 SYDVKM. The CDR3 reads CASLKGQGAYEQYF. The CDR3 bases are TGTGCCAGTCTTAAGGGACAGGGGGCGTACGAGCAGTACTTC.

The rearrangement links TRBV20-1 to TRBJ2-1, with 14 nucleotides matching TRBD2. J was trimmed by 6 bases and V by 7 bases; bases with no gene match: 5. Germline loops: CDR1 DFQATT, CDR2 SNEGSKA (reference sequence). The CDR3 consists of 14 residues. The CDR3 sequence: CSVATSGGVNEQFF. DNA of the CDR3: TGCAGTGTCGCGACTAGCGGGGGGGTCAATGAGCAGTTCTTC.

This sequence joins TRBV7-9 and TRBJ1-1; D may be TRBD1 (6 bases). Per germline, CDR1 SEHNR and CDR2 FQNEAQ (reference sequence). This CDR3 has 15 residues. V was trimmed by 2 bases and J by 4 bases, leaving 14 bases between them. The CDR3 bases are TGTGCCAGCAGCTTAATGGGCAGGGGCGTCACTGAAGCTTTCTTT. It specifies CASSLMGRGVTEAFF.

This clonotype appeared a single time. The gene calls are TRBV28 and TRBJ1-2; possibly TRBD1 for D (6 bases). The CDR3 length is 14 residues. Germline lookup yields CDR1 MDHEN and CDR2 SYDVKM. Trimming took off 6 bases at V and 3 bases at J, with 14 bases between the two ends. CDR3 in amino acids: CASSRPGTYYGYTF. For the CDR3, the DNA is TGTGCCAGCAGCAGGCCGGGGACATACTATGGCTACACCTTC.

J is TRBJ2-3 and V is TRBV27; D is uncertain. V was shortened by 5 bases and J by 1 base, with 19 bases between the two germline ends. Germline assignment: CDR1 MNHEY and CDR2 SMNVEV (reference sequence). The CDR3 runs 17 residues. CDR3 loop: CASSLRLRYMGTDTQYF. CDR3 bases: TGTGCCAGCAGTCTTAGACTCCGATACATGGGCACAGATACGCAGTATTTT.

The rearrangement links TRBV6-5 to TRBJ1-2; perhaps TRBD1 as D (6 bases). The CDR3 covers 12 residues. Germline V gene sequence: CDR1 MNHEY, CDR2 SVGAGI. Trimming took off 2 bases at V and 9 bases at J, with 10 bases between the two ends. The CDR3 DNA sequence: TGTGCCAGCAGTTACCACAGGGAAAGCTACACCTTC. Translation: CASSYHRESYTF.

In nucleotides, the CDR3 is TGCGCCAGCAGTGATCCTAGCGGGGGGCTTTGCAATGAGCAGTTCTTC. Encoded protein: CASSDPSGGLCNEQFF. V usage is TRBV10-1 and J usage is TRBJ2-1; 11 positions match TRBD2. The CDR3 is 16 amino acids. Germline lookup yields CDR1 WNHNN and CDR2 SYGVQD (reference sequence). After removal of 3 bases from V and 6 bases from J, the junction contained 7 bases not matched to a gene.

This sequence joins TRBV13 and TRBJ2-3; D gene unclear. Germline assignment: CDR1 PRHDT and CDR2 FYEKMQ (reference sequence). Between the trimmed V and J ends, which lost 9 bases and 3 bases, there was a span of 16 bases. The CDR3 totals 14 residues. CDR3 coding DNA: TGTGCCAGTAGATTCCCGACGGAAACAGATACGCAGTATTTT. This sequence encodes CASRFPTETDTQYF.

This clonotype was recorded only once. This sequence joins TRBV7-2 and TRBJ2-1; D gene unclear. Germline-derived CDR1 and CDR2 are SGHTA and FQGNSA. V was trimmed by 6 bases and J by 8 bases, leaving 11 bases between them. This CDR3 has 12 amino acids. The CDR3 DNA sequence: TGTGCCAGCAGTCAACCCCCAGATGAGCAGTTCTTC. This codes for CASSQPPDEQFF.

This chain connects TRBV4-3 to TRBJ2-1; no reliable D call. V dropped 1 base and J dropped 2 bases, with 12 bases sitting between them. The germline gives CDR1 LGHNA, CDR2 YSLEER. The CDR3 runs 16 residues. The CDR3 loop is CASSQVGVETYNEQFF. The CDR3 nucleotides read TGCGCCAGCAGCCAAGTTGGTGTTGAGACCTACAATGAGCAGTTCTTC.

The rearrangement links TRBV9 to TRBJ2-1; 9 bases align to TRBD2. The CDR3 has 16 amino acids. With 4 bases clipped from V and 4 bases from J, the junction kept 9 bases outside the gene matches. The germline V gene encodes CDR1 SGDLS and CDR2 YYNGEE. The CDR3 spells CASSISGGPPYNEQFF. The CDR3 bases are TGTGCCAGCAGCATAAGCGGGGGGCCCCCTTACAATGAGCAGTTCTTC. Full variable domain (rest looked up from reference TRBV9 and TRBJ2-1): DSGVTQTPKHLITATGQRVTLRCSPRSGDLSVYWYQQSLDQGLQFLIQYYNGEERAKGNILERFSAQQFPDLHSELNLSSLELGDSALYFCASSISGGPPYNEQFFGPGTRLTVL.

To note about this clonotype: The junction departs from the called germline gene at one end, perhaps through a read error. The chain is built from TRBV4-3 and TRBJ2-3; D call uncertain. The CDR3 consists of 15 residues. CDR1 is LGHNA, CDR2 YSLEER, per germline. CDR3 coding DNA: TGCGCCAGCAGTCAAGAACACGGAAACACAGATACGCAGTATTTT. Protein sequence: CASSQEHGNTDTQYF.

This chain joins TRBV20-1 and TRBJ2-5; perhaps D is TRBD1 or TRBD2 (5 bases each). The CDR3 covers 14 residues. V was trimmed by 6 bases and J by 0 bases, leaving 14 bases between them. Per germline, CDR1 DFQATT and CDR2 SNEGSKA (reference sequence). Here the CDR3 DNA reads TGCAGTGCCAAGTATAGGGACCACCAAGAGACCCAGTACTTC. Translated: CSAKYRDHQETQYF.

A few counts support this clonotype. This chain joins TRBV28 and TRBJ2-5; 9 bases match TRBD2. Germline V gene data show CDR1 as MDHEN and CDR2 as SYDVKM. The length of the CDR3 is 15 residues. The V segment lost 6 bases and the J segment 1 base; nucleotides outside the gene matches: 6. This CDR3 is CASSSSGVGQETQYF. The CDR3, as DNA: TGTGCCAGCAGCTCTAGCGGGGTAGGCCAAGAGACCCAGTACTTC.

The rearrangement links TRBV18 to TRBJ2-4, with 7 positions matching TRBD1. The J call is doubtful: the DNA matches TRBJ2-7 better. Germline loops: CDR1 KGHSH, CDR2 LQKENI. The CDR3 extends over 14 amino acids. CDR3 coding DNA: TGTGCCAGCTCACCGGGACAGTCTCAGGGCGAGCAGTACTTC. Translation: CASSPGQSQGEQYF.

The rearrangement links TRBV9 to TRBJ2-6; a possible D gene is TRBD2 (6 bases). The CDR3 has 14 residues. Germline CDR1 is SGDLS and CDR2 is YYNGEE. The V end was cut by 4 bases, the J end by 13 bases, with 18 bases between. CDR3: CASSPGTRTAVLTF. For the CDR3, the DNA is TGTGCCAGCAGCCCTGGGACTCGCACGGCAGTCCTGACTTTC.

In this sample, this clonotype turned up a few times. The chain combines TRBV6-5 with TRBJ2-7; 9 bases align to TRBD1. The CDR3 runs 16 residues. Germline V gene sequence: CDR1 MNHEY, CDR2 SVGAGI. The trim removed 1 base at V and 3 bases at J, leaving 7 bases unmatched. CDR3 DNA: TGTGCCAGCAGTTACTATAAGGACAGGGGATTCTACGAGCAGTACTTC. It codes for CASSYYKDRGFYEQYF.

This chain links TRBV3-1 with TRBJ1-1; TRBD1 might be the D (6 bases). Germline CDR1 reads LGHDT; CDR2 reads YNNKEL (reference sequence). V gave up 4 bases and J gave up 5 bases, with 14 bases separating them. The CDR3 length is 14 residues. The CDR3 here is CASSRNQGWTEAFF. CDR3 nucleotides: TGTGCCAGCAGCCGGAACCAGGGGTGGACTGAAGCTTTCTTT.

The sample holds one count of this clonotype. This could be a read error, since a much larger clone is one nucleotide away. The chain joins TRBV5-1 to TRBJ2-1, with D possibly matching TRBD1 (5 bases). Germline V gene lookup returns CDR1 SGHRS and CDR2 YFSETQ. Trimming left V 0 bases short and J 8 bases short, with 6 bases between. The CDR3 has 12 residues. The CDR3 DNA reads TGCGCCAGCAGCTTGGTGGGGCATGAGCAGTTCTTC. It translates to CASSLVGHEQFF.

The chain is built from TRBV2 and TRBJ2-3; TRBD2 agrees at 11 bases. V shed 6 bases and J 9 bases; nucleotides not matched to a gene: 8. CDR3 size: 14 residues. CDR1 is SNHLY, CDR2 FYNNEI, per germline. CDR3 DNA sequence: TGTGCCAGCAGACTTCTAGCGGGGGGAGGCACGCAGTATTTT. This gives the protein CASRLLAGGGTQYF.

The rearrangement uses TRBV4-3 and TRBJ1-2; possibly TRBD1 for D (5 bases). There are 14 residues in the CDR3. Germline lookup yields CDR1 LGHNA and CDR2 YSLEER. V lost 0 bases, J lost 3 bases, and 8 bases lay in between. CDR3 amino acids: CASSQDGADYGYTF. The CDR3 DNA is TGCGCCAGCAGCCAAGATGGGGCAGACTATGGCTACACCTTC.